The T cell receptor beta chain described here comes from a study of blood T cells in healthy people across ages. V was trimmed by 5 bases and J by 6 bases, leaving 13 bases between them. Germline CDR1 SEHNR, CDR2 FQNEAQ (reference sequence). This CDR3 is built from 14 residues. It was with a sample-barcoded 5' primer and a J-beta primer mix that a second PCR of roughly 7 to 11 cycles was run. Each cDNA molecule, via a template-switch adaptor with 12 random nucleotides, was tagged. Researchers report that each sample yielded at least 3 million CDR3-containing paired-end reads. TCRdb re-called the 5' RACE reads with MiXCR, one entry per CDR3 protein. The data show about 1.8 million distinct CDR3 sequences, 49% seen once. Study-wide points: Conclusively comparing naive with antigen-experienced cells was impossible with unsorted PBMCs. There were more naive CD4+ cells and higher diversity in long-lived donors than in aged donors.

Details on this clonotype: Its antigen remains unidentified.

V usage is TRBV7-9 and J usage is TRBJ2-2, with D tentatively TRBD2 (6 bases). The sequencing input was blood. This receptor was obtained from a woman in her thirties or forties in good health. The CDR3 reads CASSLRGVAGELFF. In DNA, the CDR3 is TGTGCCAGCAGCCTCCGCGGGGTGGCCGGGGAGCTGTTTTTT.